Presented here are 16 T cell receptor beta chains from one specimen sequenced in a study of blood T cell repertoires in COVID-19. Some clones are missing from TCRdb's copy, which holds only in-frame ones; the method was immunoSEQ multiplex PCR. The sample lists around 140,000 clones; about 87% were seen once. The material sequenced was peripheral blood. The receptors stem from a woman aged 45-59 years with acute or convalescent COVID-19.

The rearrangement links TRBV20-1 to TRBJ1-5; D is ambiguous. CDR1 DFQATT and CDR2 SNEGSKA come from the germline V gene (reference sequence). This CDR3 spans 17 amino acids. Trimming pared 6 bases from V and 1 base from J, leaving 22 bases between. CDR3 sequence (DNA): TGCAGTGCCAGTGCGGGGAGGTCATGGAAAAGCAATCAGCCCCAGCATTTT. Translation gives CSASAGRSWKSNQPQHF.

Written as DNA, the CDR3 is TGTGCCAGCTCACCACCGGGAGCGGGGGAATATGAGACCCAGTACTTC. This translates into CASSPPGAGEYETQYF. The chain employs TRBV18 and TRBJ2-5; 8 bases align to TRBD2. This CDR3 comprises 16 residues. V trimming: 0 bases; J trimming: 5 bases; junction bases outside the gene matches: 8. Germline values: CDR1 KGHSH, CDR2 LQKENI.

CDR3 in DNA: TGTGCCAGCAGCCCCTCCTTCGAAGCCGGGCCCCAGCATTTT. Translation gives CASSPSFEAGPQHF. The chain is built from TRBV7-9 and TRBJ1-5; D is uncertain. CDR1 and CDR2 from the germline V gene are SEHNR and FQNEAQ (reference sequence). V was cut by 5 bases and J by 9 bases, with 17 bases left in between. This CDR3 has 14 residues. Full variable domain (rest looked up from reference TRBV7-9 and TRBJ1-5): DTGVSQNPRHKITKRGQNVTFRCDPISEHNRLYWYRQTLGQGPEFLTYFQNEAQLEKSRLLSDRFSAERPKGSFSTLEIQRTEQGDSAMYLCASSPSFEAGPQHFGDGTRLSIL.

This sequence joins TRBV6-5 and TRBJ1-1; 7 bases are shared with TRBD1. V lost 2 bases and J lost 3; bases outside the gene matches: 6. The CDR3 totals 15 residues. CDR1 is MNHEY and CDR2 is SVGAGI in the germline V gene. The CDR3 DNA is TGTGCCAGCAGTTACACTACAGGGGAGGACACTGAAGCTTTCTTT. Its protein is CASSYTTGEDTEAFF.

The table lists this clone with a count of one. The V and J genes are TRBV5-8 and TRBJ1-1; D is possibly TRBD1 (5 bases). The V gene's germline CDR1 is SGHTS and CDR2 YDEGEE. Trimming left V 2 bases short and J 4 bases short, with 15 bases between. The CDR3 covers 15 residues. CDR3 sequence: CASSFLGGGGTEAFF. CDR3 DNA: TGTGCCAGCAGCTTTCTCGGGGGAGGCGGCACTGAAGCTTTCTTT.

The J gene is TRBJ2-3, the V gene TRBV5-4, with 14 bases lining up with TRBD2. CDR1 and CDR2 (germline): SGHNT, YYREEE (reference sequence). Unmatched junction bases numbered 2, after V lost 0 bases and J lost 5 bases. CDR3 length: 16 residues. The CDR3 DNA reads TGTGCCAGCAGCTTGGGTGGGACTAGCGGGAGAGATACGCAGTATTTT. It yields the protein CASSLGGTSGRDTQYF.

V usage is TRBV20-1 and J usage is TRBJ2-7; D gene uncertain. CDR1 and CDR2 from the germline V gene are DFQATT and SNEGSKA (reference sequence). The V end was cut by 6 bases, the J end by 3 bases, with 6 bases between. The CDR3 has 10 amino acids. The CDR3 DNA reads TGCAGTGCCTATCTCTACGAGCAGTACTTC. Translated: CSAYLYEQYF.

The chain combines TRBV7-3 with TRBJ2-1; the D is unclear. The CDR3 consists of 17 residues. Deletions cut 3 bases from V and 2 bases from J, with 17 bases between. Germline loops: CDR1 SGHTA, CDR2 FQGTGA. DNA of the CDR3: TGTGCCAGCAGCTTGAATCCGGCGGTCCCTCCCTACAATGAGCAGTTCTTC. Its translation is CASSLNPAVPPYNEQFF. The full variable domain, with the rest looked up from reference TRBV7-3 and TRBJ2-1, is GAGVSQTPSNKVTEKGKYVELRCDPISGHTALYWYRQSLGQGPEFLIYFQGTGAADDSGLPNDRFFAVRPEGSVSTLKIQRTERGDSAVYLCASSLNPAVPPYNEQFFGPGTRLTVL.

In its sample, this clone was seen a few times. J is TRBJ2-7 and V is TRBV27; tentative D call: TRBD2 (6 bases). CDR1 is MNHEY and CDR2 is SMNVEV in the germline V gene (reference sequence). V lost 0 bases to trimming and J lost 6 bases, with 18 bases between them. This CDR3 contains 16 residues. The CDR3 nucleotides are TGTGCCAGCAGTTTATCGGGCCAGGCGGGATCCCCCGAGCAGTACTTC. It is translated as CASSLSGQAGSPEQYF.

V and J are TRBV4-1 and TRBJ2-7, with 9 bases identical to TRBD2. The CDR3 totals 17 residues. V gave up 0 bases and J gave up 4 bases; unmatched junction bases: 10. The germline CDR1 and CDR2 sequences are MGHRA and YSYEKL. The CDR3 DNA follows: TGCGCCAGCAGCCAAGATCAGGAGAGCGGGAGGACATACGAGCAGTACTTC. It codes for CASSQDQESGRTYEQYF.

This rearrangement joins TRBV11-3 to TRBJ2-3, with D hard to call. The CDR3 extends over 15 amino acids. Per germline, CDR1 SGHNT and CDR2 YENEEA. V was clipped by 1 base and J by 2 bases, with 10 bases between them. The CDR3 protein is CASSLGGLYTDTQYF. The CDR3 DNA follows: TGTGCCAGCAGCTTAGGAGGTCTCTACACAGATACGCAGTATTTT.

This clone was observed once. The rearrangement links TRBV29-1 to TRBJ1-1; D gene unclear. CDR1 and CDR2 from the germline V gene are SQVTM and ANQGSEA. CDR3 length: 15 residues. V was clipped by 0 bases and J by 6 bases, with 17 bases between them. The CDR3, as DNA: TGCAGCGTTGAAGATGGAGGGCGGACCTGGGCTGAAGCTTTCTTT. Encoded protein: CSVEDGGRTWAEAFF.

Concerning this clone: Other DNA sequences in the same sample also yield this CDR3. V and J are TRBV2 and TRBJ2-5; D is perhaps TRBD2 (5 bases). Germline V lookup: CDR1 SNHLY, CDR2 FYNNEI. V was pared by 11 bases and J by 2 bases, with 15 bases between. The CDR3 runs to 13 residues. Written as DNA, the CDR3 is TGTGCCTCGGCGGGCCAGCCACAAGAGACCCAGTACTTC. This translates into CASAGQPQETQYF.

The chain recombines TRBV7-3 with TRBJ1-1; no clear D. V was clipped by 2 bases and J by 6 bases, with 13 bases between them. This CDR3 spans 14 amino acids. CDR1 is SGHTA, CDR2 FQGTGA, per germline. This CDR3 reads CASSLDAGYAEAFF. In nucleotides, the CDR3 is TGTGCCAGCAGCTTAGACGCAGGCTACGCTGAAGCTTTCTTT.

The CDR3 protein is CASSLNANNSPLHF. The CDR3 DNA sequence: TGTGCCAGCAGCTTAAATGCGAATAATTCACCCCTCCACTTT. The chain carries TRBV11-2 and TRBJ1-6; D uncertain. Trimming took 2 bases from V and 5 from J, leaving 7 bases between them. Germline V CDR1 and CDR2: SGHAT, FQNNGV. This CDR3 region has 14 residues.

This rearrangement joins TRBV7-8 to TRBJ1-2; the match to TRBD1 covers 8 bases. This CDR3 contains 14 residues. CDR1 is SGHVS and CDR2 is FQNEAQ in the germline V gene. Trimming removed 4 bases from V and 9 bases from J; junction bases left unmatched: 10. CDR3 coding DNA: TGTGCCAGCAGCTCGAACCCAGGGGGCAGAAGCTACACCTTC. It codes for CASSSNPGGRSYTF.